Sequencing of this T cell receptor (beta chain) was carried out in a study of identifying expanded T cells in peripheral blood. Study results and limitations: Across healthy donors, higher total template counts meant significantly greater approximately two-week count variance. Technical replicates showed roughly 1.2 changed clones; two weeks roughly 16; four weeks 19.

During the collection period, no donor immune events like infections were recorded. Germline V gene data show CDR1 as MDHEN and CDR2 as SYDVKM. Trimming took 7 bases from V and 6 from J; bases not matched to a gene: 7. The CDR3 covers 14 residues. About this clone itself: No antigen is known for it.

Only in-frame clones appear in the TCRdb table, and some are missing; sequencing was by immunoSEQ multiplex PCR. The sample lists about 94,000 clones; over 75% were seen once. The TCR originated in a person aged 18-70 years in good health. The specimen was blood. The rearrangement joins TRBV28 to TRBJ2-4; 9 bases agree with TRBD1. The CDR3 spells CASNLPGQGNIQYF. CDR3 in DNA: TGTGCCAGCAATCTCCCGGGACAGGGAAACATTCAGTACTTC.